This entry features one T cell receptor beta chain sequence. Germline CDR1 SNHLY, CDR2 FYNNEI. This CDR3 comprises 14 residues. Trimming took 3 bases from V and 4 from J; bases not matched to a gene: 6. Original methodology: Cell counts per sample came from amplifying reference gene primers. The repertoire was sequenced with immunoSEQ multiplex PCR; TCRdb's copy has only in-frame clones and lacks some. V and J calls and clone size are those listed in that table; D and trimming were worked out from the DNA. In the table there are hundreds of thousands of clones, approximately 91% of which are singletons. The sample is drawn from a study of blood T cell repertoires in COVID-19. The wider study: Both acute and convalescent COVID-19 samples were obtained from the United States, Italy and Spain. The cDNA or gDNA used as material had been derived from T cells, B-cell-depleted T cells, or PBMCs.

The sample comprised peripheral blood. The origin of this receptor is a woman between 55 and 75 years old with acute or convalescent COVID-19. The chain combines TRBV2 with TRBJ2-7; 7 positions match TRBD1. The CDR3 nucleotides read TGTGCCAGCAGTGATCCGGGACAGCCTTACGAGCAGTACTTC. It specifies CASSDPGQPYEQYF.